This TCR beta chain is drawn from a study of T cell changes during pregnancy in multiple sclerosis. Profiled with immunoSEQ multiplex PCR; TCRdb holds only in-frame clones, not every one. The sample includes under 35,000 clones, around 89% of them seen just once. This TCR derives from a female donor with multiple sclerosis, enrolled in a pregnancy study. The sample was CD8+ T cells from peripheral blood mononuclear cells, taken in the second trimester of pregnancy.

CDR3 DNA: TGTGCCAGCAGCCGGGGGGAAGGGATCCTTCCTAGGGAGCAGTACTTC. Amino acid sequence: CASSRGEGILPREQYF. The chain employs TRBV28 and TRBJ2-7; 7 bases fit TRBD2. This CDR3 is 16 amino acids long. CDR1 and CDR2 from the germline V gene are MDHEN and SYDVKM. J lost 7 bases, V lost 6 bases, and 18 bases had no gene match.